This T cell receptor (beta chain) derives from a study of technical replicates of blood from several donors. Germline V gene lookup returns CDR1 SGHTA and CDR2 FQGNSA. The CDR3 has 19 amino acids. The V gene end was trimmed by 3 bases and the J gene end by 0 bases; junction bases not matched to a gene: 16. Generated by immunoSEQ multiplex PCR, the TCRdb table keeps only in-frame clones and is missing some. The sample includes tens of thousands of clones, about 91% of them seen just once. This rearrangement joins TRBV7-2 to TRBJ2-5, with 7 bases identical to TRBD1. Material for sequencing was T cells isolated from PBMCs. The source of this sequence is a human donor in good health. Some clones in this sample may be carry-over from other donors' samples. The CDR3 nucleotides are TGTGCCAGCAGCTTTTCCCTCCCACCTACAGGGGTAAACCAAGAGACCCAGTACTTC. This codes for CASSFSLPPTGVNQETQYF.